A single sample is the source of the 24 T cell receptor beta chains below, sequenced in a study of cytomegalovirus exposure and HLA in healthy donors. Assay used: immunoSEQ multiplex PCR; TCRdb lists only in-frame clones, some missing. The repertoire holds 250,000 to 400,000 clones, approximately 88% seen once, with about 0.96% in the top ten. Sequencing was done on a sample of PBMCs. The receptors here all came from a young man in good health and CMV-seronegative.

The CDR3 is CASTPRRGEVVEQYF. The CDR3 DNA reads TGTGCCAGCACCCCCCGAAGAGGGGAGGTGGTCGAGCAGTACTTC. The chain couples TRBV11-2 to TRBJ2-7, with D maybe TRBD2 (6 bases). V was trimmed by 7 bases and J by 6 bases, leaving 22 bases between them. The CDR3 has 15 amino acids. CDR1 is SGHAT, CDR2 FQNNGV, per germline.

The chain couples TRBV13 to TRBJ2-6; 9 bases are shared with TRBD1. Trimming removed 5 bases from V and 4 bases from J; junction bases left unmatched: 12. CDR1 and CDR2 (germline): PRHDT, FYEKMQ (reference sequence). This CDR3 contains 18 residues. CDR3 DNA sequence: TGTGCCAGCAGCCCTCAGAGGGACAGGGCGTTAGGGGCCAACGTCCTGACTTTC. This gives the protein CASSPQRDRALGANVLTF.

The chain's CDR3 is CASSLMLAGADEQFF. CDR3 DNA: TGTGCCAGCAGCTTAATGCTAGCGGGGGCGGATGAGCAGTTCTTC. The V gene is TRBV5-6, the J gene TRBJ2-1; 10 bases align to TRBD2. CDR3 length: 15 amino acids. The germline V gene encodes CDR1 SGHDT and CDR2 YYEEEE. The ends lost 2 bases at V and 8 bases at J; junction bases unmatched: 7.

The gene calls are TRBV9 and TRBJ1-4; TRBD1 is a possible D gene (5 bases). This CDR3 has 16 residues. From germline, CDR1 is SGDLS and CDR2 YYNGEE. The germline V and J ends were trimmed by 3 bases and 0 bases, with 12 bases remaining between them. DNA of the CDR3: TGTGCCAGCAGCGCCCCAGACAGTTCAACTAATGAAAAACTGTTTTTT. This gives the protein CASSAPDSSTNEKLFF.

The V and J genes are TRBV18 and TRBJ2-7; 9 bases match TRBD1. CDR1 and CDR2 (germline): KGHSH, LQKENI. Trimming took 5 bases from V and 5 from J; bases not matched to a gene: 4. The CDR3 spans 13 residues. The CDR3 bases are TGTGCCAGCTCAAAGGGACAGGGCGACGAGCAGTACTTC. As protein: CASSKGQGDEQYF. The full variable domain, rest sourced from reference TRBV18 and TRBJ2-7, is NAGVMQNPRHLVRRRGQEARLRCSPMKGHSHVYWYRQLPEEGLKFMVYLQKENIIDESGMPKERFSAEFPKEGPSILRIQQVVRGDSAAYFCASSKGQGDEQYFGPGTRLTVT.

The chain is built from TRBV7-6 and TRBJ2-1; possible D gene TRBD1, 6 bases. CDR1 and CDR2 (germline): SGHVS, FNYEAQ. Trimming pared 5 bases from V and 3 bases from J, leaving 14 bases between. This CDR3 spans 15 amino acids. CDR3 amino acids: CASSSQGSSYNEQFF. In DNA form, the CDR3 reads TGTGCCAGCAGCAGCCAGGGGAGTAGCTACAATGAGCAGTTCTTC.

V and J are TRBV28 and TRBJ2-2; D is possibly TRBD2 (5 bases). Germline CDR1 and CDR2: MDHEN and SYDVKM. The V end was cut by 3 bases, the J end by 8 bases, with 16 bases between. The CDR3 is 15 residues long. The CDR3 DNA reads as TGTGCCAGCAGTTTCTCGGGGAGCGCACCGGGGGAGCTGTTTTTT. This translates into CASSFSGSAPGELFF.

This clone was seen a single time. The rearrangement links TRBV9 to TRBJ2-3; D is possibly TRBD2 (6 bases). The CDR3 spans 15 residues. The ends were cut back, 0 bases at V and 8 bases at J, with 16 bases in the middle. Germline V gene lookup returns CDR1 SGDLS and CDR2 YYNGEE. In nucleotides, the CDR3 is TGTGCCAGCAGCGTAGCGAGACTAGGCTTGGCTACGCAGTATTTT. Translated: CASSVARLGLATQYF. Full variable domain (remainder filled in from reference TRBV9 and TRBJ2-3): DSGVTQTPKHLITATGQRVTLRCSPRSGDLSVYWYQQSLDQGLQFLIQYYNGEERAKGNILERFSAQQFPDLHSELNLSSLELGDSALYFCASSVARLGLATQYFGPGTRLTVL.

The table lists this clone with a few counts. The chain joins TRBV6-5 to TRBJ2-7; TRBD1 agrees at 10 bases. Losses at the gene ends were 4 bases for V and 7 bases for J; bases not matched to a gene: 7. Per germline, CDR1 MNHEY and CDR2 SVGAGI. The CDR3 has 14 amino acids. The CDR3 sequence: CASSSNRDRGEQYF. In nucleotides, the CDR3 is TGTGCCAGCAGTTCCAACCGGGACAGGGGTGAGCAGTACTTC.

The rearrangement uses TRBV7-9 and TRBJ1-1; tentative D call: TRBD1 (6 bases). The V end was cut by 6 bases, the J end by 3 bases, with 20 bases between. Germline values: CDR1 SEHNR, CDR2 FQNEAQ (reference sequence). The CDR3 contains 16 residues. The CDR3 here is CASSSLEQGQDTEAFF. CDR3 nucleotide sequence: TGTGCCAGCAGTTCATTAGAGCAGGGGCAGGACACTGAAGCTTTCTTT.

The genes are TRBV2 and TRBJ2-7; TRBD2 matches at 12 bases. V lost 3 bases and J lost 5; bases outside the gene matches: 5. Germline CDR1 and CDR2: SNHLY and FYNNEI. This CDR3 has 15 amino acids. The CDR3 nucleotides are TGTGCCAGCAGTGACTTCCTAGCGGGGGGGGACGAGCAGTACTTC. Amino acid sequence: CASSDFLAGGDEQYF. Full variable domain (missing parts from reference TRBV2 and TRBJ2-7): EPEVTQTPSHQVTQMGQEVILRCVPISNHLYFYWYRQILGQKVEFLVSFYNNEISEKSEIFDDQFSVERPDGSNFTLKIRSTKLEDSAMYFCASSDFLAGGDEQYFGPGTRLTVT.

V usage is TRBV29-1 and J usage is TRBJ1-2, with D hard to call. V lost 2 bases to trimming and J lost 0 bases, with 7 bases between them. Per the germline V gene, CDR1 is SQVTM and CDR2 is ANQGSEA. The CDR3 sequence is 13 residues long. The CDR3: CSVESVANYGYTF. CDR3 nucleotide sequence: TGCAGCGTTGAATCGGTGGCTAACTATGGCTACACCTTC.

The chain employs TRBV5-8 and TRBJ2-3; the D is unclear. Germline loops: CDR1 SGHTS, CDR2 YDEGEE. V lost 2 bases, J lost 6 bases, and 13 bases lay in between. There are 14 residues in the CDR3. This CDR3 reads CASSLGTSRDTQYF. CDR3 bases: TGTGCCAGCAGCTTAGGTACATCGAGGGATACGCAGTATTTT.

The J gene is TRBJ2-1, the V gene TRBV5-6, with D tentatively TRBD1 (6 bases). CDR1 is SGHDT and CDR2 is YYEEEE in the germline V gene. The CDR3 is 16 residues long. V lost 1 base and J 0 bases, leaving 11 bases between the germline ends. CDR3 protein: CASSLKGDYSYNEQFF. CDR3 bases: TGTGCCAGCAGCTTGAAGGGGGATTACTCCTACAATGAGCAGTTCTTC.

CDR3 sequence (DNA): TGTGCCAGCTGTGGGGCCCCGAACACTGAAGCTTTCTTT. It specifies CASCGAPNTEAFF. The rearrangement links TRBV25-1 to TRBJ1-1, with D tentatively TRBD1 (5 bases). This CDR3 contains 13 residues. Trimming pared 8 bases from V and 1 base from J, leaving 11 bases between. Germline V CDR1 and CDR2: MGHDK, SYGVNS.

This clone was detected only a few times. The chain couples TRBV19 to TRBJ1-2; 8 bases map to TRBD1. This CDR3 is built from 13 residues. The germline gives CDR1 LNHDA, CDR2 SQIVND (reference sequence). The ends lost 5 bases at V and 4 bases at J; junction bases unmatched: 3. CDR3 in DNA: TGTGCCAGTAGTCAACAGGGGGTCTATGGCTACACCTTC. Its translation is CASSQQGVYGYTF.

This clone was counted once. The chain employs TRBV6-5 and TRBJ1-2; 8 bases align to TRBD1. The V segment lost 0 bases and the J segment 7 bases; nucleotides outside the gene matches: 7. Germline V CDR1 and CDR2: MNHEY, SVGAGI. The CDR3 has 15 residues. DNA for the CDR3: TGTGCCAGCAGTTACTCGACAGGGGAGGGGTTTGGCTACACCTTC. The encoded protein is CASSYSTGEGFGYTF.

J is TRBJ2-3 and V is TRBV18; 9 positions match TRBD2. CDR3 length: 17 amino acids. Germline V gene data show CDR1 as KGHSH and CDR2 as LQKENI. The ends lost 0 bases at V and 2 bases at J; junction bases unmatched: 6. The CDR3 nucleotides read TGTGCCAGCTCACCACCGGGACTAGCTACTTACACAGATACGCAGTATTTT. Amino acids: CASSPPGLATYTDTQYF.

This chain joins TRBV6-5 and TRBJ1-5, with D perhaps matching TRBD1 (6 bases). The CDR3 totals 12 residues. V was clipped by 7 bases and J by 4 bases, with 8 bases between them. From germline, CDR1 is MNHEY and CDR2 SVGAGI. The CDR3 nucleotides are TGTGCCAGCACAGGGGTTAATCAGCCCCAGCATTTT. It specifies CASTGVNQPQHF.

This clone showed up just a few times. The rearrangement links TRBV4-3 to TRBJ2-3, with D possibly TRBD2 on 5 matching bases. Germline loops: CDR1 LGHNA, CDR2 YSLEER. Trimming pared 0 bases from V and 4 bases from J, leaving 14 bases between. CDR3 length: 16 residues. The DNA for the CDR3 is TGCGCCAGCAGCCAAGATCGAGGACTTGGTTCAGATACGCAGTATTTT. As protein: CASSQDRGLGSDTQYF.

This chain joins TRBV15 and TRBJ1-4; 7 bases line up with TRBD1. CDR1 and CDR2 from the germline V gene are LNHNV and YYDKDF (reference sequence). The ends lost 5 bases at V and 2 bases at J; junction bases unmatched: 8. CDR3 length: 16 residues. The CDR3 sequence: CATSRSSTGTNEKLFF. CDR3 DNA sequence: TGTGCCACCAGCCGTTCTTCGACAGGGACTAATGAAAAACTGTTTTTT.

This chain uses TRBV6-5 with TRBJ2-5, with TRBD1 identical over 7 bases. Germline trimming cut 6 bases from V and 2 bases from J; bases unmatched to any gene: 9. CDR3 length: 15 amino acids. Germline assignment: CDR1 MNHEY and CDR2 SVGAGI. CDR3: CASSSQGTAQETQYF. The CDR3 DNA reads as TGTGCCAGCAGCTCCCAAGGGACAGCACAAGAGACCCAGTACTTC.

This chain links TRBV7-9 with TRBJ1-1; TRBD1 agrees at 9 bases. The trim removed 3 bases at V and 0 bases at J, leaving 2 bases unmatched. The germline V gene has CDR1 SEHNR and CDR2 FQNEAQ (reference sequence). This CDR3 is 15 amino acids long. This chain's CDR3 is CASSLRTGVNTEAFF. Here the CDR3 DNA reads TGTGCCAGCAGCTTGAGGACAGGGGTGAACACTGAAGCTTTCTTT.

This rearrangement joins TRBV10-2 to TRBJ2-7; TRBD1 might be the D (6 bases). V dropped 7 bases and J dropped 0 bases, with 10 bases sitting between them. The CDR3 has 13 residues. CDR1 is WSHSY and CDR2 is SAAADI in the germline V gene. In nucleotides, the CDR3 is TGCGCCAGCACGCAGGGGTACTCCTACGAGCAGTACTTC. Its protein product is CASTQGYSYEQYF.